This entry describes one TCR beta chain. Its specificity is not known. CDR1 and CDR2 (germline): SGHTA, FQGNSA. The CDR3 runs to 12 residues. This entry belongs to a study of blood T cells in healthy people across ages. Overall study findings and caveats: What prevented conclusive comparison of naive and antigen-experienced cells was that PBMCs were unsorted.

The sample providers were healthy Caucasian people from Russia, aged about 6 to 100. A second roughly 7 to 11 cycle PCR used barcoded and J-beta primers. Using its own MiXCR run on the 5' RACE reads, TCRdb lists one record per CDR3 protein. Among 1.5 million to 1.8 million distinct CDR3 sequences listed, about 45% were seen once. Source material: blood. The genes are TRBV7-2 and TRBJ2-1, with D hard to call. The J call may not be correct, given that the DNA end is closer to TRBJ2-7. This sequence was found in a woman between 18 and 29 years old in good health. CDR3 sequence: CASSFSHGEQYF. CDR3 sequence (DNA): TGTGCCAGCAGCTTTAGCCATGGAGAGCAGTACTTC.